This TCR beta chain was documented in a study of blood T cells in healthy people across ages. A second about 6 to 11 cycle PCR used barcoded and J-beta primers. One entry per CDR3 protein results from TCRdb running MiXCR on the 5' RACE reads. The sample contains around 1.5 million distinct CDR3 sequences, about 35% of which appear only once. Every participating donor contributed about 10 milliliters of peripheral blood through a draw. This clonotype has just a few counts. The CDR3 is made up of 16 amino acids. CDR1 SGHVS and CDR2 FNYEAQ come from the germline V gene. The V and J ends lost 1 base and 2 bases respectively, with 14 bases between them.

The gene calls are TRBV7-6 and TRBJ1-1; possible D gene TRBD1, 6 bases. The sequenced material came from blood. The receptor was derived from a woman in her twenties or thirties in good health. CDR3: CASSLEPGVSNTEAFF. In DNA form, the CDR3 reads TGTGCCAGCAGCTTAGAGCCAGGGGTCAGTAACACTGAAGCTTTCTTT.